This record looks at one T cell receptor (beta chain) sequence and its context. This specimen belongs to a study of blood T cell repertoires in COVID-19. Study overall: Samples came from the United States, Italy and Spain, spanning acute and convalescent COVID-19. T cells, B-cell-depleted T cells, or PBMCs provided the cDNA or gDNA that served as material.

Germline V gives CDR1 SGHTA, CDR2 FQGNSA. The junction had 10 bases not matched to a gene; V was cut back by 7 bases and J by 5 bases. The CDR3 covers 14 residues. Original analysis: Counts of nucleated cells, estimated from reference gene primer amplification, were obtained. This table comes from immunoSEQ multiplex PCR, and its TCRdb copy is limited to in-frame clones, with some not included. For V, J and clone size, that table is used; D and trimming come from the DNA. The sample has roughly 90,000 clones, roughly nine tenths seen once. The chain couples TRBV7-2 to TRBJ2-5, with 7 bases matching TRBD2. The clonotype was recovered from a man in his forties or fifties with acute or convalescent COVID-19. The sequenced sample was peripheral blood. Here the CDR3 DNA reads TGTGCCAGCACCCAATGGACTAGTGGCGAGACCCAGTACTTC. It codes for CASTQWTSGETQYF.